The T cell receptor (beta chain) described here comes from a study of shared clonotypes between healthy human individuals. Study results and caveats: Relative to their counterparts shared across all four donors, non-shared clonotypes exhibited diminished generation probabilities. On the whole, naive subsets had larger estimated richness than memory subsets had.

Generated by immunoSEQ multiplex PCR, the TCRdb table keeps only in-frame clones and is missing some. The table has about 2.4 million clones, under 95% seen once. Germline loops: CDR1 MNHEY, CDR2 SVGAGI. J was trimmed by 5 bases and V by 6 bases; bases with no gene match: 6. The CDR3 runs to 15 residues. Concerning this clone: Its antigen is unknown.

The genes are TRBV6-5 and TRBJ2-5, with 13 bases lining up with TRBD2. Sequenced input: naive CD4+ T cells from PBMCs. Subset: CD45RA+ positively selected. The sequence came from a man between 18 and 35 years old in good health. Some clones in this sample may be carry-over from other donors' samples. The chain's CDR3 is CASSTGLAGVETQYF. For the CDR3, the DNA is TGTGCCAGCAGCACCGGACTAGCGGGAGTCGAGACCCAGTACTTC.